These 17 T cell receptor beta chains were sequenced from one sample in a study of cytomegalovirus exposure and HLA in healthy donors. Profiling relied on immunoSEQ multiplex PCR, and the TCRdb table lists in-frame clones only, not all of them. The sample records hundreds of thousands of clones, around 86% being singletons. Input material: PBMCs. The receptor set was obtained from a woman between 18 and 30 years old in good health and CMV-seronegative.

The V gene is TRBV7-9, the J gene TRBJ1-3, with D possibly being TRBD1 (5 bases). The CDR3 contains 16 residues. Germline V gives CDR1 SEHNR, CDR2 FQNEAQ (reference sequence). Trimming removed 1 base from V and 5 bases from J, with 15 bases in between. The CDR3 loop is CASSLVGQDRRNTIYF. The CDR3 DNA reads as TGTGCCAGCAGCTTAGTGGGGCAGGACCGCCGAAACACCATATATTTT.

There are a few counts of this clone. V usage is TRBV5-1 and J usage is TRBJ1-1; D is perhaps TRBD1 (6 bases). V lost 2 bases, J lost 3 bases, and 11 bases lay in between. Germline values: CDR1 SGHRS, CDR2 YFSETQ. The CDR3 extends over 14 amino acids. The CDR3 here is CASSFGQTYTEAFF. CDR3 coding DNA: TGCGCCAGCAGCTTCGGACAGACCTACACTGAAGCTTTCTTT.

V gene TRBV18 combines with J gene TRBJ1-3; D is unclear. Deletions cut 0 bases from V and 2 bases from J, with 11 bases between. The CDR3 loop spans 16 amino acids. Per the germline V gene, CDR1 is KGHSH and CDR2 is LQKENI. The CDR3 is CASSPPIAGTGNTIYF. The CDR3 DNA reads TGTGCCAGCTCACCACCGATTGCAGGCACTGGAAACACCATATATTTT.

The chain recombines TRBV11-2 with TRBJ1-2; TRBD1 is a possible D gene (5 bases). Germline CDR1 is SGHAT and CDR2 is FQNNGV. The V and J ends lost 3 bases and 8 bases respectively, with 13 bases between them. This CDR3 spans 13 amino acids. The CDR3 region is CASSFGQGGGYTF. CDR3 DNA: TGTGCCAGCAGCTTTGGGCAGGGCGGAGGCTACACCTTC. Full variable domain (outside the CDR3, taken from reference TRBV11-2 and TRBJ1-2): EAGVAQSPRYKIIEKRQSVAFWCNPISGHATLYWYQQILGQGPKLLIQFQNNGVVDDSQLPKDRFSAERLKGVDSTLKIQPAKLEDSAVYLCASSFGQGGGYTFGSGTRLTVV.

The gene calls are TRBV27 and TRBJ2-2, with D uncertain. V was cut by 6 bases and J by 1 base, with 9 bases left in between. CDR1 is MNHEY, CDR2 SMNVEV, per germline (reference sequence). The CDR3 extends over 14 amino acids. The CDR3 bases are TGTGCCAGCAGCCCTACTTGGAACACCGGGGAGCTGTTTTTT. It encodes CASSPTWNTGELFF.

The V gene is TRBV5-4, the J gene TRBJ2-7; tentative D call: TRBD2 (6 bases). The CDR3 loop spans 16 amino acids. From germline, CDR1 is SGHNT and CDR2 YYREEE (reference sequence). Deletions cut 0 bases from V and 3 bases from J, with 16 bases between. The CDR3 region is CASSLVGRGALYEQYF. The DNA of the CDR3 is TGTGCCAGCAGCTTGGTCGGGAGAGGGGCCCTCTACGAGCAGTACTTC.

The chain joins TRBV6-5 to TRBJ2-7; D is undetermined. The CDR3 runs to 14 residues. Trimming took off 0 bases at V and 2 bases at J, with 8 bases between the two ends. Germline loops: CDR1 MNHEY, CDR2 SVGAGI. The CDR3 nucleotides read TGTGCCAGCAGTTACTCGCGGAAGCCCTACGAGCAGTACTTC. As protein: CASSYSRKPYEQYF.

The chain carries TRBV27 and TRBJ2-3, with TRBD2 matching over 7 bases. The germline gives CDR1 MNHEY, CDR2 SMNVEV (reference sequence). This CDR3 has 14 amino acids. V trimming: 7 bases; J trimming: 5 bases; junction bases outside the gene matches: 9. The CDR3 is CASNRLAGEDTQYF. As DNA, the CDR3 is TGTGCCAGCAATAGGTTGGCGGGAGAAGATACGCAGTATTTT.

The chain is built from TRBV2 and TRBJ1-2, with D maybe TRBD1 (5 bases). V dropped 6 bases and J dropped 7 bases, with 12 bases sitting between them. Germline V gene sequence: CDR1 SNHLY, CDR2 FYNNEI. The length of the CDR3 is 12 residues. As DNA, the CDR3 is TGTGCCAGCAGATCCAGGGATAGTGGCTACACCTTC. Translated, it gives CASRSRDSGYTF.

The V call is TRBV9, the J call TRBJ2-3, with 7 nucleotides matching TRBD2. There are 15 residues in the CDR3. Germline V gene sequence: CDR1 SGDLS, CDR2 YYNGEE. With 0 bases clipped from V and 7 bases from J, the junction kept 8 bases outside the gene matches. CDR3 region: CASSVDGTTRNTQYF. CDR3 nucleotide sequence: TGTGCCAGCAGCGTAGATGGGACTACCCGTAATACGCAGTATTTT.

The J gene is TRBJ2-4, the V gene TRBV29-1; TRBD2 agrees at 13 bases. J was trimmed by 2 bases and V by 4 bases; bases with no gene match: 26. CDR1 SQVTM and CDR2 ANQGSEA come from the germline V gene. This CDR3 comprises 23 residues. CDR3 in DNA: TGCAGCGTTGTCATAGGTGAACCTGAGGGACTAGCGGGGTACATTGGTTCCAAAAACATTCAGTACTTC. Residues: CSVVIGEPEGLAGYIGSKNIQYF.

The V and J genes are TRBV6-5 and TRBJ2-1, with 7 bases fitting TRBD2. CDR3 length: 13 amino acids. V lost 5 bases, J lost 6 bases, and 4 bases stayed unmatched. The germline V gene encodes CDR1 MNHEY and CDR2 SVGAGI. The DNA for the CDR3 is TGTGCCAGCAGTCGGGACTACCCCAATGAGCAGTTCTTC. It encodes CASSRDYPNEQFF.

The chain couples TRBV7-2 to TRBJ2-7, with 9 bases identical to TRBD2. Losses at the gene ends were 8 bases for V and 0 bases for J; bases not matched to a gene: 20. The CDR3 has 19 amino acids. The V gene's germline CDR1 is SGHTA and CDR2 FQGNSA. CDR3 amino acids: CASWQPGWDLAGSSYEQYF. In DNA, the CDR3 is TGTGCCAGCTGGCAGCCGGGTTGGGACCTAGCGGGAAGCTCCTACGAGCAGTACTTC.

V is TRBV11-2 and J is TRBJ1-2; the D is unclear. Germline-derived CDR1 and CDR2 are SGHAT and FQNNGV. The CDR3 consists of 15 residues. Trimming left V 5 bases short and J 5 bases short, with 18 bases between. CDR3 in DNA: TGTGCCAGCAGCGTTTTTCCTGAGGTCGAATATGGCTACACCTTC. This sequence encodes CASSVFPEVEYGYTF.

This chain links TRBV7-9 with TRBJ2-7; D is uncertain. Trimming removed 5 bases from V and 8 bases from J, with 10 bases in between. Germline CDR1 and CDR2: SEHNR and FQNEAQ (reference sequence). The CDR3 contains 11 residues. This CDR3 reads CASSASWQQYF. The CDR3 DNA reads as TGTGCCAGCAGCGCCTCTTGGCAGCAGTACTTC.

The chain couples TRBV7-8 to TRBJ2-7; D may be TRBD1 (5 bases). This CDR3 has 16 residues. Looked up from germline, CDR1 is SGHVS and CDR2 is FQNEAQ. The ends were cut back, 2 bases at V and 3 bases at J, with 17 bases in the middle. This chain's CDR3 is CASSLSRSVRGYEQYF. CDR3 bases: TGTGCCAGCAGCTTATCCCGTTCTGTAAGGGGCTACGAGCAGTACTTC.

V usage is TRBV7-9 and J usage is TRBJ2-7, with TRBD1 matching over 7 bases. J lost 1 base, V lost 8 bases, and 5 bases had no gene match. The V gene's germline CDR1 is SEHNR and CDR2 FQNEAQ (reference sequence). The CDR3 consists of 13 residues. The CDR3 region has the DNA TGTGCCAGCGGACAGGCCGTATCCTACGAGCAGTACTTC. Its protein is CASGQAVSYEQYF.